One sample yielded the 9 T cell receptor beta chains listed below, sequenced in a study of blood T cell repertoires in COVID-19. TCRdb keeps only in-frame clones here, not all; method: immunoSEQ multiplex PCR. Among some 42,000 clones listed, 70% to 90% were seen once. Sequencing was carried out using peripheral blood. The origin of the receptors is a man over 45 with active COVID-19.

This chain joins TRBV7-2 and TRBJ2-5, with TRBD2 as a possible D gene (5 bases). The CDR3 sequence is 15 residues long. Trimming took 3 bases from V and 2 from J, leaving 13 bases between them. Germline CDR1 reads SGHTA; CDR2 reads FQGNSA. This chain's CDR3 is CASSLGDTNQETQYF. The CDR3 coding sequence is TGTGCCAGCAGCTTGGGAGACACGAATCAAGAGACCCAGTACTTC.

This chain uses TRBV10-3 with TRBJ2-5; 10 nucleotides match TRBD2. From germline, CDR1 is ENHRY and CDR2 SYGVKD. The CDR3 length is 17 residues. The junction had 12 bases not matched to a gene; V was cut back by 4 bases and J by 4 bases. The CDR3 DNA follows: TGTGCCATCAGTGGTGCTAGCGGGGGCGCTAAACTAGAGACCCAGTACTTC. It translates to CAISGASGGAKLETQYF.

The rearrangement uses TRBV9 and TRBJ2-5; 7 nucleotides align to TRBD1. The CDR3 runs to 18 residues. The J segment lost 5 bases and the V segment lost 4 bases, leaving 20 bases of the junction unmatched. Germline CDR1 is SGDLS and CDR2 is YYNGEE. CDR3 bases: TGTGCCAGCAGCTCAGGGGTGGATCCAGGGGGTGTTCGGGAGACCCAGTACTTC. Its translation: CASSSGVDPGGVRETQYF.

CDR3 loop: CASSQGQTGWETQYF. For the CDR3, the DNA is TGCGCCAGCAGCCAGGGCCAGACAGGTTGGGAGACCCAGTACTTC. This chain links TRBV4-3 with TRBJ2-5; D is possibly TRBD1 (6 bases). Trimming pared 3 bases from V and 5 bases from J, leaving 16 bases between. The CDR3 runs to 15 residues. Germline loops: CDR1 LGHNA, CDR2 YSLEER.

This chain uses TRBV2 with TRBJ2-3; TRBD2 matches at 10 bases. Germline CDR1 is SNHLY and CDR2 is FYNNEI. The ends lost 9 bases at V and 8 bases at J; junction bases unmatched: 14. The CDR3 consists of 15 residues. CDR3 nucleotides: TGTGCCAGTCCAGCCCCCCAGCGGGGGGGAGGTACGCAGTATTTT. Its protein product is CASPAPQRGGGTQYF.

V gene TRBV6-5 combines with J gene TRBJ2-5; D is possibly TRBD2 (5 bases). CDR1 is MNHEY and CDR2 is SVGAGI in the germline V gene. This CDR3 contains 15 residues. V was trimmed by 2 bases and J by 1 base, leaving 11 bases between them. For the CDR3, the DNA is TGTGCCAGCAGTTACATGGCGGGCACCCAAGAGACCCAGTACTTC. It specifies CASSYMAGTQETQYF.

The chain uses TRBV9 and TRBJ2-1; 11 bases line up with TRBD1. CDR1 and CDR2 from the germline V gene are SGDLS and YYNGEE. The CDR3 sequence is 16 residues long. The J segment lost 6 bases and the V segment lost 1 base, leaving 6 bases of the junction unmatched. This CDR3 is CASSVLGTGGSNEQFF. The CDR3 region has the DNA TGTGCCAGCAGCGTACTAGGGACAGGGGGAAGCAATGAGCAGTTCTTC.

The chain uses TRBV21-1 and TRBJ1-2; TRBD1, the table's D call, was not compared with the DNA. TRBV21-1 is marked as a pseudogene. The CDR3 length is 18 residues. CDR3 in amino acids: CASSKAEPGGTEDYGYTF. The CDR3 nucleotides are TGTGCCAGCAGCAAAGCGGAGCCTGGGGGGACAGAAGACTATGGCTACACCTTC.

The chain has TRBV6-5 and TRBJ2-5; 10 bases agree with TRBD1. The CDR3 runs 15 residues. After removal of 2 bases from V and 5 bases from J, the junction contained 5 bases not matched to a gene. The germline V gene has CDR1 MNHEY and CDR2 SVGAGI. The CDR3: CASSYGTGAMETQYF. For the CDR3, the DNA is TGTGCCAGCAGTTACGGGACAGGGGCTATGGAGACCCAGTACTTC.